The clone carrying this T cell receptor beta chain was seen a handful of times. Its antigen remains unidentified. The V end lost 5 bases, the J end lost 7 bases, and 14 bases lay between the germline ends. There are 13 residues in the CDR3. The germline gives CDR1 MGHDK, CDR2 SYGVNS. The data were taken from a study of blood T cells in healthy people across ages. Study-level information: About one barcoded beta molecule per two T cells was the capture yield of template switching. The study, taken as a whole, reports: Donors of long life had a larger count of naive CD4+ cells and greater diversity than aged donors. The study lacked donor CMV status, which possibly confounded expanded clonotype changes.

For the second PCR, which ran for about 7 to 11 cycles, a sample-barcoded 5' primer and a J-beta primer mix were used. TCRdb independently ran MiXCR on the 5' RACE reads; one entry per CDR3 protein. In the table there are about 590,000 distinct CDR3 sequences, roughly 30% of which are singletons. The J gene is TRBJ1-2, the V gene TRBV25-1, with a tentative D call TRBD1 (6 bases). This clonotype was sampled from a woman of 80 years or more in good health. Specimen: blood. The CDR3 is CASSTQGFGGYTF. CDR3 bases: TGTGCCAGCAGTACCCAGGGGTTCGGTGGCTACACCTTC.